This is a list of T cell receptor beta chains from one sample in a study of cytomegalovirus exposure and HLA in healthy donors. TCRdb's table, derived via immunoSEQ multiplex PCR, lists solely in-frame clones and lacks some. This listing includes around 44,000 clones. Sample: PBMCs. The source is a male donor in good health and CMV-seropositive. Each CDR3 is given without its conserved first and last residue.

>TRBV19|TRBJ1-2
ASSDRAYGYT
>TRBV10-2|TRBJ2-7
ASSDGAGGHEQY
>TRBV4-3|TRBJ2-7
ASSQLRTSLSYEQY
>TRBV18|TRBJ2-1
ASSPRTSGGAILSDEQF
>TRBV6-4|TRBJ2-3
ASSAQGGADTQY
>TRBV27|TRBJ2-3
ASSEGALSDTQY
>TRBV7-2|TRBJ1-5
ASSLEQGPNQPQH
>TRBV5-1|TRBJ2-3
ASSHGTGWEYTQY
>TRBV7-8|TRBJ2-2
ASSSKRGYTGELF
>TRBV10-1|TRBJ2-5
ASSEPDRGLGETQY
>TRBV5-1|TRBJ2-1
ASSLGLASTEQF
>TRBV9|TRBJ1-5
ASSVDQARPQH
>TRBV9|TRBJ1-1
ASSTGNTEAF
>TRBV27|TRBJ2-5
ASSPAGRETQY
>TRBV5-6|TRBJ2-4
ASSWDSSNIQY
>TRBV5-4|TRBJ1-3
ASSMARSGGNTIY
>TRBV7-9|TRBJ2-7
ASSLTQAYEQY
>TRBV6-5|TRBJ1-1
ASSQDRALNTEAF
>TRBV5-1|TRBJ1-4
ASSGEGADEKLF
>TRBV28|TRBJ2-5
ASSSSPAGTDQETQY
>TRBV9|TRBJ2-1
ASSVDSRGGREEQF
>TRBV10-3|TRBJ2-5
AISAPSVTYDTRGQY
>TRBV7-9|TRBJ2-7
ASSFQGSTQFGQY
>TRBV12-5|TRBJ2-3
ASGLVLMLVGATDTQY
>TRBV4-3|TRBJ1-2
ASSQDRLREAFNYGYT
>TRBV29-1|TRBJ1-1
SVARQGNTEAF
>TRBV30|TRBJ1-2
AWSVIQVKANYGYT
>TRBV5-4|TRBJ1-3
ASSLGLSGNTIY
>TRBV4-2|TRBJ2-2
ASSQDGPAGGSGELF
>TRBV19|TRBJ1-6
ASKAGGLIDSPLH
>TRBV11-3|TRBJ2-2
ASSFVGQGDGELF
>TRBV5-1|TRBJ2-3
ASSLPYMYTQY
>TRBV10-3|TRBJ2-1
AISLGQTYNEQF
>TRBV7-2|TRBJ1-2
ASSLAPGTYGYT
>TRBV9|TRBJ1-2
ASKDWGDSGYT
>TRBV5-4|TRBJ1-1
ASSRFDTEAF
>TRBV19|TRBJ1-5
ASIDRDQPQH
>TRBV7-3|TRBJ2-3
ASSLTGGWTDTQY
>TRBV13|TRBJ2-5
ASSVRGGGETQY
>TRBV4-1|TRBJ1-5
ASSHLSQGGQPQH
>TRBV6-5|TRBJ1-3
ASSYSYREDTIY
>TRBV15|TRBJ1-1
ATSRGLGVGNTEAF
>TRBV7-9|NA
ASSEGGPYEQY
>TRBV4-3|TRBJ2-1
ASSQRLAGEKYNEQF
>TRBV4-1|TRBJ1-5
ASSQEPAAWQPQH
>TRBV10-3|TRBJ2-3
AISDPTTGTDTQY
>TRBV28|TRBJ2-2
ASSPAARFTGELF
>TRBV29-1|TRBJ1-1
SVAKGANTEAF
>TRBV7-9|TRBJ2-5
ASSLRDGGRETQY
>TRBV2|TRBJ2-3
ASSARLDTDTQY
>TRBV27|TRBJ2-7
ASSLSDFLDEQY
>TRBV7-2|TRBJ1-1
ASSFQGFGSTEAF
>TRBV11-2|TRBJ1-1
ASSQTHLRTEAF